The source of this T cell receptor (beta chain) is a study of T cells in localized non-small cell lung cancer. Germline V CDR1 and CDR2: LNHDA, SQIVND (reference sequence). V was cut by 5 bases and J by 4 bases, with 17 bases left in between. The CDR3 totals 15 residues. Study-wide results and limits: Those with higher blood T cell density had longer overall survival. Across samples, adjacent lung featured a median roughly 62 of the top 100 tumor clones.

This clone showed up just once. What it binds is not known. Using immunoSEQ multiplex PCR, the repertoire was profiled, and TCRdb retains in-frame clones only, with some absent. This table holds more than 70,000 clones, 84% found once. J is TRBJ1-1 and V is TRBV19; D is perhaps TRBD1 (5 bases). The receptor was isolated from a man aged 40 to 70 with stage I lung adenocarcinoma. Specimen: peripheral blood, collected before any cancer treatment. In DNA form, the CDR3 reads TGTGCCAGTAGTGAGGGACGGGGAACGGGCACTGAAGCTTTCTTT. Its protein product is CASSEGRGTGTEAFF.